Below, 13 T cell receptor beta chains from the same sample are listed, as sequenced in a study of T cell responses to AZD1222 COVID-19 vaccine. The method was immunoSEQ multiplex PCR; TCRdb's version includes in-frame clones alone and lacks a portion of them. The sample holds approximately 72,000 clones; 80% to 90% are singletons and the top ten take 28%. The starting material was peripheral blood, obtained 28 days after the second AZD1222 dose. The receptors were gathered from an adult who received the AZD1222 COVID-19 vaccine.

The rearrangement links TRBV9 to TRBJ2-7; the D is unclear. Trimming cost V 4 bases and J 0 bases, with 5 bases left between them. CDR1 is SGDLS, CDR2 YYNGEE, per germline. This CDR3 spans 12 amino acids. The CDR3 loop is CASSSSSYEQYF. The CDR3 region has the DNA TGTGCCAGCAGCTCAAGCTCCTACGAGCAGTACTTC.

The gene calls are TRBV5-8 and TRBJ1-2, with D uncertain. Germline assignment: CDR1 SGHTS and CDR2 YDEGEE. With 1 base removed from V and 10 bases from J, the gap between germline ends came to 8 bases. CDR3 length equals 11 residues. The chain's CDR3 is CASSLRAHYTF. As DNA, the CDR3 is TGTGCCAGCAGCTTGAGGGCGCACTACACCTTC. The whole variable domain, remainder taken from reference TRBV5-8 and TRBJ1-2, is EAGVTQSPTHLIKTRGQQATLRCSPISGHTSVYWYQQALGLGLQFLLWYDEGEERNRGNFPPRFSGRQFPNYSSELNVNALELEDSALYLCASSLRAHYTFGSGTRLTVV.

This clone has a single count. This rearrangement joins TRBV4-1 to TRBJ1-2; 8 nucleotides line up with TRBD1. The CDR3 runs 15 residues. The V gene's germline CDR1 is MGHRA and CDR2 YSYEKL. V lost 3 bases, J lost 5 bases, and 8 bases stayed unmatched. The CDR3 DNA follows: TGCGCCAGCAGCCATCCGACAGGGGTAGTTTATGGCTACACCTTC. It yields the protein CASSHPTGVVYGYTF.

The CDR3 region is CASSFVGYEQYF. DNA of the CDR3: TGTGCCAGCAGCTTTGTGGGCTACGAGCAGTACTTC. This chain joins TRBV5-5 and TRBJ2-7; no clear D. Trimming took 2 bases from V and 3 from J, leaving 6 bases between them. Per germline, CDR1 SGHKS and CDR2 YYEKEE (reference sequence). The CDR3 runs 12 residues.

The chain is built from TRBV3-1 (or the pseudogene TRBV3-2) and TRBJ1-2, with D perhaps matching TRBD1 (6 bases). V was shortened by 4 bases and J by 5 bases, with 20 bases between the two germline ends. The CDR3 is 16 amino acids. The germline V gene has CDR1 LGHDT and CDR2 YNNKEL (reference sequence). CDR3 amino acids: CASSLGNRVEDYGYTF. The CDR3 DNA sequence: TGTGCCAGCAGCCTAGGGAACAGGGTTGAAGATTATGGCTACACCTTC.

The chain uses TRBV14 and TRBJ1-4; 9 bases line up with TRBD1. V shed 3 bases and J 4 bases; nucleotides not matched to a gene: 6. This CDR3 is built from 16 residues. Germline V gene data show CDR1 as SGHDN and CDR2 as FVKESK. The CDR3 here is CASSQGTGIFNEKLFF. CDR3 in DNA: TGTGCCAGCAGCCAGGGGACAGGGATATTTAATGAAAAACTGTTTTTT.

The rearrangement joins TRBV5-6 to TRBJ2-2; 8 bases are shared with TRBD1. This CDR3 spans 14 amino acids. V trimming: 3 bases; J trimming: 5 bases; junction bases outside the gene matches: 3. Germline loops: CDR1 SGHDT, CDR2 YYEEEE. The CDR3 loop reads CASSSGGQTGELFF. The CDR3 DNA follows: TGTGCCAGCAGCTCAGGGGGCCAGACCGGGGAGCTGTTTTTT.

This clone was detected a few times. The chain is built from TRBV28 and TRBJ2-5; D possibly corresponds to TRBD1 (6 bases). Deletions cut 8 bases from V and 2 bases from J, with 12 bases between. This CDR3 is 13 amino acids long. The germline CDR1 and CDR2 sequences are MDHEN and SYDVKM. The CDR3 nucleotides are TGTGCCAGCTCCCTTGGGACACAAGAGACCCAGTACTTC. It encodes CASSLGTQETQYF.

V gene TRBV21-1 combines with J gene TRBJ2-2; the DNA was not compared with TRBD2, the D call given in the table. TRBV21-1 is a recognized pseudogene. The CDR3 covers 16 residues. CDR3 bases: TGTGCCAGCAGCATATCGCTAGCGGGAGACACCGGGGAGCTGTTTTTT. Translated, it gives CASSISLAGDTGELFF.

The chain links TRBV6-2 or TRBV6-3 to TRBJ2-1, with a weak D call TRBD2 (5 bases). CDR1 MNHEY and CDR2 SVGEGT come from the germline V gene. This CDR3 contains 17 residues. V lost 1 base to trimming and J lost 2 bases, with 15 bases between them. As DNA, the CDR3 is TGTGCCAGCAGTTACTACCCCACTAGTGGCACCTACAATGAGCAGTTCTTC. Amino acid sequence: CASSYYPTSGTYNEQFF.

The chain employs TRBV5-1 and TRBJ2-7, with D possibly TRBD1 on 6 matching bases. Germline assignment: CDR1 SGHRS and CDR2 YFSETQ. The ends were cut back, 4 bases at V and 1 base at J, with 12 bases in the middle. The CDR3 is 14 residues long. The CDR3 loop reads CASSAQGDSYEQYF. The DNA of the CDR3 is TGCGCCAGCAGCGCACAGGGTGATTCCTACGAGCAGTACTTC.

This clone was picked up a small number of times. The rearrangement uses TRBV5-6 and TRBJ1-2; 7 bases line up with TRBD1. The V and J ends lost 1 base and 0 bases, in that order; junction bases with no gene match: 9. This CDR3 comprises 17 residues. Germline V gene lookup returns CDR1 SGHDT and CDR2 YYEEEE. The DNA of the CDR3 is TGTGCCAGCAGCTTGATTGGGTCAGGGGGAACTAACTATGGCTACACCTTC. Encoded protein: CASSLIGSGGTNYGYTF. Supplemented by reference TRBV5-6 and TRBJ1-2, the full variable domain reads DAGVTQSPTHLIKTRGQQVTLRCSPKSGHDTVSWYQQALGQGPQFIFQYYEEEERQRGNFPDRFSGHQFPNYSSELNVNALLLGDSALYLCASSLIGSGGTNYGYTFGSGTRLTVV.

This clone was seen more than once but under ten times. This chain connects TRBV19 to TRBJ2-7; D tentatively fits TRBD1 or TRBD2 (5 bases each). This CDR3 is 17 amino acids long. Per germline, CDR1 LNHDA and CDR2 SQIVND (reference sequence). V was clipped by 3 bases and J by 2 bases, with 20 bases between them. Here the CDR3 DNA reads TGTGCCAGTAGTATCGTCTCTGGGGGTAGACGAGCCTACGAGCAGTACTTC. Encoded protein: CASSIVSGGRRAYEQYF.